Presented here are 16 T cell receptor beta chains from one specimen sequenced in a study of somatic mutations in cytotoxic T cells in rheumatoid arthritis. Assay: immunoSEQ multiplex PCR; the TCRdb copy retains only in-frame clones and omits some. The sample contains some 40,000 clones, less than 85% of which appear only once. Sequenced input: CD8+ T cells sorted from blood. The receptor source for this set is a man aged 40-55 years in good health.

V is TRBV19 and J is TRBJ1-2, with D tentatively TRBD1 (6 bases). This CDR3 spans 15 amino acids. Germline CDR1 LNHDA, CDR2 SQIVND (reference sequence). With 1 base removed from V and 4 bases from J, the gap between germline ends came to 13 bases. CDR3 in DNA: TGTGCCAGTAGTATAGCCGCCGGGACACCCTATGGCTACACCTTC. Translating it yields CASSIAAGTPYGYTF.

V is TRBV2 and J is TRBJ2-5, with D possibly being TRBD2 (6 bases). The CDR3 has 15 residues. The V gene lost 4 bases and the J gene lost 2 bases, with 14 bases spanning the gap. The germline V gene encodes CDR1 SNHLY and CDR2 FYNNEI. The CDR3 sequence is CASSAGTGTQETQYF. The CDR3 nucleotides are TGTGCCAGCAGTGCCGGGACGGGGACTCAAGAGACCCAGTACTTC.

The CDR3 nucleotides read TGCAGCGTTGAAGGGACAACTATGAACACTGAAGCTTTCTTT. Translation: CSVEGTTMNTEAFF. The rearrangement uses TRBV29-1 and TRBJ1-1, with D possibly TRBD1 on 5 matching bases. The germline V gene encodes CDR1 SQVTM and CDR2 ANQGSEA. V gave up 1 base and J gave up 0 bases, with 9 bases separating them. The CDR3 loop spans 14 amino acids.

This sequence joins TRBV28 and TRBJ1-4; tentative D call: TRBD1 (5 bases). Germline CDR1 and CDR2: MDHEN and SYDVKM. Trimming cost V 6 bases and J 8 bases, with 25 bases left between them. This CDR3 is 17 amino acids long. CDR3 nucleotide sequence: TGTGCCAGCAGCACCTTTGGCCACGGGACGGATTCAGAAAAACTGTTTTTT. Its protein product is CASSTFGHGTDSEKLFF.

This clone was counted between two and nine times. The gene calls are TRBV4-1 and TRBJ2-7; D is uncertain. This CDR3 contains 16 residues. Germline V gives CDR1 MGHRA, CDR2 YSYEKL. The ends were cut back, 0 bases at V and 5 bases at J, with 17 bases in the middle. CDR3 in amino acids: CASSQEGPGSSDEQYF. CDR3 nucleotides: TGCGCCAGCAGCCAAGAGGGTCCTGGATCGAGCGACGAGCAGTACTTC.

The chain has TRBV27 and TRBJ2-3; TRBD2 matches at 9 bases. CDR1 and CDR2 (germline): MNHEY, SMNVEV (reference sequence). This CDR3 contains 16 residues. V gave up 1 base and J gave up 1 base; unmatched junction bases: 3. CDR3 in amino acids: CASSLLQREGTDTQYF. The CDR3 region has the DNA TGTGCCAGCAGTTTATTGCAGCGGGAGGGCACAGATACGCAGTATTTT.

V gene TRBV12-5 combines with J gene TRBJ1-1, with D possibly being TRBD1 (5 bases). Looked up from germline, CDR1 is LGHNT and CDR2 is FRNRAP. The CDR3 is made up of 15 amino acids. The V end lost 1 base, the J end lost 4 bases, and 13 bases lay between the germline ends. The CDR3 is CASGLDLGHLTEAFF. CDR3 nucleotides: TGTGCTAGTGGTTTGGACCTCGGACACCTCACTGAAGCTTTCTTT.

The chain links TRBV27 to TRBJ2-7; no clear D. This CDR3 contains 11 residues. Trimming stripped 3 bases from V and 9 bases from J, with 9 bases between. The germline V gene has CDR1 MNHEY and CDR2 SMNVEV (reference sequence). The CDR3 reads CASSFNLVQYF. CDR3 DNA: TGTGCCAGCAGTTTCAACCTAGTGCAGTACTTC.

This clone rates as medium-sized. This sequence joins TRBV25-1 and TRBJ1-1; 10 nucleotides align to TRBD1. V was clipped by 6 bases and J by 6 bases; unmatched bases: 4. CDR3 length equals 13 residues. The germline gives CDR1 MGHDK, CDR2 SYGVNS. The CDR3 spells CASRTGGDSEAFF. The CDR3 DNA sequence: TGTGCCAGCAGGACAGGGGGCGATTCTGAAGCTTTCTTT.

This chain joins TRBV5-6 and TRBJ2-2; D gene uncertain. CDR1 is SGHDT and CDR2 is YYEEEE in the germline V gene. The V end was cut by 2 bases, the J end by 4 bases, with 9 bases between. The CDR3 totals 14 residues. In DNA, the CDR3 is TGTGCCAGCAGCTTCGACGGATCCACCGGGGAGCTGTTTTTT. Translating it yields CASSFDGSTGELFF.

The rearrangement links TRBV29-1 to TRBJ1-3; no reliable D call. Germline V CDR1 and CDR2: SQVTM, ANQGSEA. This CDR3 has 12 residues. Trimming shortened V by 1 base and J by 4 bases, and 5 bases separated the two germline ends. This CDR3 reads CSVEGGGNTIYF. Here the CDR3 DNA reads TGCAGCGTTGAAGGTGGGGGAAACACCATATATTTT.

The chain has TRBV25-1 and TRBJ1-1; D ambiguous. This CDR3 contains 11 residues. The ends were cut back, 6 bases at V and 8 bases at J, with 10 bases in the middle. Germline assignment: CDR1 MGHDK and CDR2 SYGVNS. The CDR3 spells CASRGIAEAFF. CDR3 coding DNA: TGTGCCAGCAGGGGGATAGCCGAAGCTTTCTTT. The whole variable domain, filled in from reference TRBV25-1 and TRBJ1-1, reads EADIYQTPRYLVIGTGKKITLECSQTMGHDKMYWYQQDPGMELHLIHYSYGVNSTEKGDLSSESTVSRIRTEHFPLTLESARPSHTSQYLCASRGIAEAFFGQGTRLTVV.

V is TRBV6-1 and J is TRBJ1-2; D uncertain. CDR3 length: 16 amino acids. Germline CDR1 and CDR2: MNHNS and SASEGT. Trimming left V 0 bases short and J 0 bases short, with 11 bases between. The DNA of the CDR3 is TGTGCCAGCAGTGAAGCGCTCATAGATTCTAACTATGGCTACACCTTC. As protein: CASSEALIDSNYGYTF.

This clone turned up a few times. The chain employs TRBV27 and TRBJ1-1; possibly TRBD1 for D (5 bases). Germline V lookup: CDR1 MNHEY, CDR2 SMNVEV (reference sequence). V lost 3 bases, J lost 5 bases, and 10 bases lay in between. This CDR3 is 13 amino acids long. In DNA, the CDR3 is TGTGCCAGCAGTTTTTTCGGGGGGACTGAAGCTTTCTTT. It specifies CASSFFGGTEAFF.

The V call is TRBV7-9, the J call TRBJ1-1, with a possible D match to TRBD1 (5 bases). This CDR3 is 14 amino acids long. V lost 6 bases to trimming and J lost 10 bases, with 21 bases between them. Germline CDR1 reads SEHNR; CDR2 reads FQNEAQ (reference sequence). The CDR3 nucleotides are TGTGCCAGCAGGCCGCCCCCCGGGGACCCCGTAGCTTTCTTT. It specifies CASRPPPGDPVAFF.

In its sample, this clone was seen once. The chain carries TRBV28 and TRBJ2-7, with 11 bases that match TRBD2. The germline V gene has CDR1 MDHEN and CDR2 SYDVKM. The CDR3 runs to 16 residues. The junction had 7 bases not matched to a gene; V was cut back by 6 bases and J by 0 bases. The CDR3 loop is CASSFSSGRPSYEQYF. The CDR3 DNA follows: TGTGCCAGCAGCTTTTCTAGCGGGAGGCCCTCCTACGAGCAGTACTTC. The complete variable domain, with remaining parts taken from reference TRBV28 and TRBJ2-7, reads DVKVTQSSRYLVKRTGEKVFLECVQDMDHENMFWYRQDPGLGLRLIYFSYDVKMKEKGDIPEGYSVSREKKERFSLILESASTNQTSMYLCASSFSSGRPSYEQYFGPGTRLTVT.